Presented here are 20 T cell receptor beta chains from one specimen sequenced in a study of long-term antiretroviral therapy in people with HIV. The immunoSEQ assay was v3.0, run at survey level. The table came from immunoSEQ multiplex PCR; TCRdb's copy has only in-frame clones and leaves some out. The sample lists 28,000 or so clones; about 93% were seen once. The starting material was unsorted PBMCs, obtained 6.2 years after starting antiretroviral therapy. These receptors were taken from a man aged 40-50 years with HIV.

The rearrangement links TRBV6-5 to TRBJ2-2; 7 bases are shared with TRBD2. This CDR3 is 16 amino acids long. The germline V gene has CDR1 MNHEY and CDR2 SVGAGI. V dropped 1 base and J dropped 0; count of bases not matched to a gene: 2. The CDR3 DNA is TGTGCCAGCAGTTACTTCGGGGGGTCGAACACCGGGGAGCTGTTTTTT. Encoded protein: CASSYFGGSNTGELFF.

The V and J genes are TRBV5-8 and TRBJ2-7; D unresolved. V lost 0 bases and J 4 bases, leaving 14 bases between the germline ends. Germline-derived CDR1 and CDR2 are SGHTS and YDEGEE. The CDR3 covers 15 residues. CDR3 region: CASSLAGEKKYEQYF. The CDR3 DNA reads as TGTGCCAGCAGCTTGGCTGGGGAAAAGAAGTACGAGCAGTACTTC.

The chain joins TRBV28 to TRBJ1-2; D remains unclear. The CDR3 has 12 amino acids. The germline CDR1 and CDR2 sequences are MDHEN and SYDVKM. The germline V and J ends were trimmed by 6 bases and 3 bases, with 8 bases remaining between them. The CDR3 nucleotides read TGTGCCAGCAGCCCGGGTGACTATGGCTACACCTTC. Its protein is CASSPGDYGYTF.

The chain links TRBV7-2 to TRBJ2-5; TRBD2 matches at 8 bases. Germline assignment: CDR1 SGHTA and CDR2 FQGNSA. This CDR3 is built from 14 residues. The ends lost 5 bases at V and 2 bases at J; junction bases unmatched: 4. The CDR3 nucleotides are TGTGCCAGCAGCCCCGGGAGGGGACAAGAGACCCAGTACTTC. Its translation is CASSPGRGQETQYF.

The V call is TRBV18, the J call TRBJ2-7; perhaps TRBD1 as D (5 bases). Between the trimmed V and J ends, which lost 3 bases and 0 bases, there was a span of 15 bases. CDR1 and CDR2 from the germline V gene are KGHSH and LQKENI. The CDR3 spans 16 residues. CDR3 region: CASSPLRRQFSYEQYF. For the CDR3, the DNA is TGTGCCAGCTCACCGCTTCGGAGACAGTTCTCCTACGAGCAGTACTTC.

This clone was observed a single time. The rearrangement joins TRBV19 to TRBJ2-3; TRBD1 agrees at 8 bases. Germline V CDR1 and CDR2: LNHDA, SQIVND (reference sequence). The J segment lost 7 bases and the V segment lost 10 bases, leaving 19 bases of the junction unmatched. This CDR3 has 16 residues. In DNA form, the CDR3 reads TGTGCCACCCAACCCGGGACAGGAGTACGGGACAATACGCAGTATTTT. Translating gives CATQPGTGVRDNTQYF.

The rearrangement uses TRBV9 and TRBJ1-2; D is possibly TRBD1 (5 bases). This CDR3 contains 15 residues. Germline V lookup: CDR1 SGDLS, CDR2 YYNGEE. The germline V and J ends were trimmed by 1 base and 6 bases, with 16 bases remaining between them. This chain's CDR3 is CASSVSQGQVNGYTF. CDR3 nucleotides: TGTGCCAGCAGCGTAAGTCAGGGCCAGGTTAATGGCTACACCTTC.

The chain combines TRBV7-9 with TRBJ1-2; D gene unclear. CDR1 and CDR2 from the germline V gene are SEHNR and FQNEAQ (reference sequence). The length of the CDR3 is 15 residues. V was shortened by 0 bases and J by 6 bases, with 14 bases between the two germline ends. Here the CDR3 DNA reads TGTGCCAGCAGCTTAGCCGCCGAGGGAGAGGATGGCTACACCTTC. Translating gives CASSLAAEGEDGYTF. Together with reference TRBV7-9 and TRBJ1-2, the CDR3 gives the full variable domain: DTGVSQNPRHKITKRGQNVTFRCDPISEHNRLYWYRQTLGQGPEFLTYFQNEAQLEKSRLLSDRFSAERPKGSFSTLEIQRTEQGDSAMYLCASSLAAEGEDGYTFGSGTRLTVV.

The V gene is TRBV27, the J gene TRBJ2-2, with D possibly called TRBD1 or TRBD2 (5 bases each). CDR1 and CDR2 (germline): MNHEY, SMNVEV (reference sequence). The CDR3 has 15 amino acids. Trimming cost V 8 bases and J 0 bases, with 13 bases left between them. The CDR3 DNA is TGTGCCAGCGGAATCGGGGACCCGAACACCGGGGAGCTGTTTTTT. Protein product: CASGIGDPNTGELFF.

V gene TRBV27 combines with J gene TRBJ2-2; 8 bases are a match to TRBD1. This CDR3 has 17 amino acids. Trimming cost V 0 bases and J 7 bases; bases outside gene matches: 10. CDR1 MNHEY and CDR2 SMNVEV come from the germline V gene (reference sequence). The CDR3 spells CASSLSPWQGANGELFF. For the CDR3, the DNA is TGTGCCAGCAGTTTATCGCCTTGGCAGGGGGCGAACGGGGAGCTGTTTTTT.

CDR3 DNA sequence: TGCAGCGTTGAAGCCCCCGCAGGATCCACTGAAGCTTTCTTT. The encoded protein is CSVEAPAGSTEAFF. The rearrangement joins TRBV29-1 to TRBJ1-1, with D unresolved. The V and J ends lost 1 base and 4 bases respectively, with 13 bases between them. CDR1 is SQVTM and CDR2 is ANQGSEA in the germline V gene. The CDR3 has 14 residues.

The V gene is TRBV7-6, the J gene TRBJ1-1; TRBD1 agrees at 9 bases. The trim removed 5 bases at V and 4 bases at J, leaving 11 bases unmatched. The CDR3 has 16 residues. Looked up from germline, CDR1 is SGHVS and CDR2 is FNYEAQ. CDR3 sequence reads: CASSPRTGGVGTEAFF. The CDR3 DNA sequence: TGTGCCAGCAGCCCCAGAACAGGGGGCGTAGGCACTGAAGCTTTCTTT.

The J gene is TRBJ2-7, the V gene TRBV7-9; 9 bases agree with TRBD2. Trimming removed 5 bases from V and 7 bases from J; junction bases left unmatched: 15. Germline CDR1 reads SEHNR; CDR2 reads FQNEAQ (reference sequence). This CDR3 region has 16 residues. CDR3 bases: TGTGCCAGCAGCCTGGGGTTGCGGGAGGGCCTAGGAGAGCAGTACTTC. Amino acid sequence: CASSLGLREGLGEQYF. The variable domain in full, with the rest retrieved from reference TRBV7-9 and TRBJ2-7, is DTGVSQNPRHKITKRGQNVTFRCDPISEHNRLYWYRQTLGQGPEFLTYFQNEAQLEKSRLLSDRFSAERPKGSFSTLEIQRTEQGDSAMYLCASSLGLREGLGEQYFGPGTRLTVT.

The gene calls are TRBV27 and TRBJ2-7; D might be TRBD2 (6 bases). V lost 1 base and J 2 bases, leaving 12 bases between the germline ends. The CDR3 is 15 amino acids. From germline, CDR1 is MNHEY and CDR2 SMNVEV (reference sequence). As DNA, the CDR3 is TGTGCCAGCAGTTTATTTGCTAGCGATCCCTACGAGCAGTACTTC. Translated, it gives CASSLFASDPYEQYF.

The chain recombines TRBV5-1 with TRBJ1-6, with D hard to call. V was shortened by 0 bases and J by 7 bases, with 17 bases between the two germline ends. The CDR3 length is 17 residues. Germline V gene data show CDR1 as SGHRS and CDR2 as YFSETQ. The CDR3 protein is CASSLGASGNPNSPLHF. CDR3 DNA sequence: TGCGCCAGCAGCTTGGGGGCTTCCGGGAACCCCAATTCACCCCTCCACTTT. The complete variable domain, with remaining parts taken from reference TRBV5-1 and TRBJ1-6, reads KAGVTQTPRYLIKTRGQQVTLSCSPISGHRSVSWYQQTPGQGLQFLFEYFSETQRNKGNFPGRFSGRQFSNSRSEMNVSTLELGDSALYLCASSLGASGNPNSPLHFGNGTRLTVT.

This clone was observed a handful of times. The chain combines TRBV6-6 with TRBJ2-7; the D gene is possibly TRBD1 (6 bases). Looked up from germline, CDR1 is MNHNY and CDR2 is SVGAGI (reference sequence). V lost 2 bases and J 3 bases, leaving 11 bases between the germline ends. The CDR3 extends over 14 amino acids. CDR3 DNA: TGTGCCAGCAGTTACGGGGACACTATCTACGAGCAGTACTTC. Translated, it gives CASSYGDTIYEQYF.

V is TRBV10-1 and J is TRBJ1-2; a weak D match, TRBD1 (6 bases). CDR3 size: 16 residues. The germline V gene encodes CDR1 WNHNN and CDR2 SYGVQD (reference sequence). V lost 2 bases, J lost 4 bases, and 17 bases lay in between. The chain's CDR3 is CASSETGSGAPYGYTF. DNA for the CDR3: TGCGCCAGCAGTGAGACAGGTTCAGGGGCCCCCTATGGCTACACCTTC.

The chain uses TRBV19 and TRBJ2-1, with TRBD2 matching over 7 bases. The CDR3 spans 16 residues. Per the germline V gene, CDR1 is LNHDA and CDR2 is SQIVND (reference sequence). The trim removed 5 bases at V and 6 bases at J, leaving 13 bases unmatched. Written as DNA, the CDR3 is TGTGCCAGTAGTCCGGGCGGGAGCATTTTCCTCAATGAGCAGTTCTTC. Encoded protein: CASSPGGSIFLNEQFF.

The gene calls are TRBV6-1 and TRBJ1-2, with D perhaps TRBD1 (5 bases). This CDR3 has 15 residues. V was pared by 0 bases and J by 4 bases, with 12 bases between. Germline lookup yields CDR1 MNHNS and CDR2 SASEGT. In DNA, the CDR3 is TGTGCCAGCAGTGAAGCAAGTGGTCAGGGCTATGGCTACACCTTC. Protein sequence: CASSEASGQGYGYTF.

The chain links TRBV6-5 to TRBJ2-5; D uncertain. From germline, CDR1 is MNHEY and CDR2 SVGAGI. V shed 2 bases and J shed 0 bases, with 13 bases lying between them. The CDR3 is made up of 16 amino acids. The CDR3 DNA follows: TGTGCCAGCAGTTACAGTCTACCGCCGAACCAAGAGACCCAGTACTTC. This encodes CASSYSLPPNQETQYF.